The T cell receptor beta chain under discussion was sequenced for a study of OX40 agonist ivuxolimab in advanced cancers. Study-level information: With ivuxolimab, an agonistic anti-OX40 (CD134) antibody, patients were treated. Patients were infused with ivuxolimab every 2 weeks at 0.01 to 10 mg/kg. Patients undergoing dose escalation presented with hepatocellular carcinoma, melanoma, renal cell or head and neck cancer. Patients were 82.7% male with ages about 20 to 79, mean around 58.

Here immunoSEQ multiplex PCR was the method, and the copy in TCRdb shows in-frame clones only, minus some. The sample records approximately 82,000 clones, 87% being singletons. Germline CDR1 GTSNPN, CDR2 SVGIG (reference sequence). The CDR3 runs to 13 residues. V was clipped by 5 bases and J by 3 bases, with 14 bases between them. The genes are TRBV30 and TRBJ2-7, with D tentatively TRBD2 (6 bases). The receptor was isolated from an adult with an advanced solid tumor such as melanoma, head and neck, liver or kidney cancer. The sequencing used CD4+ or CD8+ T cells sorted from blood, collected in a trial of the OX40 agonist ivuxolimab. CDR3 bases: TGTGCCTGGGGCCCAGGCGGGGACTACGAGCAGTACTTC. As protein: CAWGPGGDYEQYF.